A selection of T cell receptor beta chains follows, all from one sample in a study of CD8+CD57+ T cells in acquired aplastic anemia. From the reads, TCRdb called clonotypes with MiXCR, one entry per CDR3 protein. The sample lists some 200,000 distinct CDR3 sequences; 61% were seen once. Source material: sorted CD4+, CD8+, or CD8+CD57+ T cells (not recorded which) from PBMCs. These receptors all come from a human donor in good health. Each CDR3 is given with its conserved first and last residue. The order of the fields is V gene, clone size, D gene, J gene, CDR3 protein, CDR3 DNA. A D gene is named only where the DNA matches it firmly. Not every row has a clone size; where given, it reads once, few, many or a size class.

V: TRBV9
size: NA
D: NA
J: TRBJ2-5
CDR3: CASSGDGSQYF
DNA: TGTGCCAGCAGCGGGGACGGGAGCCAGTACTTC

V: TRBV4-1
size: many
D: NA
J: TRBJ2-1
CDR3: CASSQEPTPRSYNEQFF
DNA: TGCGCCAGCAGCCAAGAACCGACACCTCGCTCCTACAATGAGCAGTTCTTC

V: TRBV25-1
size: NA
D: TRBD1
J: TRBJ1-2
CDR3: CASSEQGANYGYTF
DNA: TGTGCCAGCAGTGAGCAGGGGGCGAACTATGGCTACACCTTC

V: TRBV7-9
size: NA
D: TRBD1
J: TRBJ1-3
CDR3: CASSLGRSTGSPNTIYF
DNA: TGTGCCAGCAGCTTAGGAAGGTCGACAGGGTCGCCAAACACCATATATTTT

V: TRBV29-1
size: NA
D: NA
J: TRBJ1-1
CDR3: CISSGGMTEAFF
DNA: TGCATCTCCTCCGGGGGGATGACTGAAGCTTTCTTT

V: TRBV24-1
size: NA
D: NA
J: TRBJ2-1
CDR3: CAREVRTGNSEQFF
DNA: TGTGCTAGAGAAGTCCGGACGGGAAATAGTGAGCAGTTCTTC

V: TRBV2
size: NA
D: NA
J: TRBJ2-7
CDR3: CASSEGPLSSYEQYF
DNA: TGTGCCAGCAGTGAGGGCCCTCTAAGCTCCTACGAGCAGTACTTC

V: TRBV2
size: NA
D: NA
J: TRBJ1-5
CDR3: CASKDGRTQPQHF
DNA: TGTGCCAGCAAGGACGGTCGAACACAGCCCCAGCATTTT

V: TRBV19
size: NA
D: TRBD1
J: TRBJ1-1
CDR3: CASRRDREAFF
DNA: TGTGCCAGTAGGAGGGACAGGGAAGCTTTCTTT

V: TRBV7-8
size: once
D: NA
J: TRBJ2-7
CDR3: CASSFTPTTGSYEQYF
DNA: TGTGCCAGCAGCTTCACCCCCACCACAGGGTCCTACGAGCAGTACTTC

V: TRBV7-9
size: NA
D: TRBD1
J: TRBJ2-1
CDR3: CASSRGEGANEQFF
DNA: TGTGCCAGCAGCCGTGGAGAGGGGGCGAATGAGCAGTTCTTC

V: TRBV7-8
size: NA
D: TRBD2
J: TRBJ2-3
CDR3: CASSLPRSGSLAGEPDTQYF
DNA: TGTGCCAGCAGCTTACCTAGGTCGGGCAGTCTAGCGGGAGAGCCAGATACGCAGTATTTT

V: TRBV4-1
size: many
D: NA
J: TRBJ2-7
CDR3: CASTPRAGYEQYF
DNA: TGCGCCAGCACCCCCCGGGCGGGTTACGAGCAGTACTTC

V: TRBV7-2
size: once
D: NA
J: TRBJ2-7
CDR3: CASSLTFRDEQYF
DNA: TGTGCCAGCAGCTTAACCTTCCGCGACGAGCAGTACTTC

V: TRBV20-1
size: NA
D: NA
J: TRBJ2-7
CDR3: CSAWTTESYEQYF
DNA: TGCAGTGCTTGGACCACAGAGTCCTACGAGCAGTACTTC

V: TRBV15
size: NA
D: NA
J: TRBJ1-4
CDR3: CATSREGFNEKLFF
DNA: TGTGCCACCAGCAGAGAAGGGTTTAATGAAAAACTGTTTTTT

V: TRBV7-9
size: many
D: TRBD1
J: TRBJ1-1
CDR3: CASSVDRAEAFF
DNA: TGTGCCAGCAGCGTGGACAGGGCTGAAGCTTTCTTT

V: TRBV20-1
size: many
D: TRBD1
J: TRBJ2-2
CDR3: CSARDKWTGYTGELFF
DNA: TGCAGTGCTAGAGATAAGTGGACAGGGTACACCGGGGAGCTGTTTTTT

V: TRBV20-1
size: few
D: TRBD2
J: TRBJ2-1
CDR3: CSANAGGPPHNEQFF
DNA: TGCAGTGCTAATGCGGGAGGGCCGCCCCACAATGAGCAGTTCTTC

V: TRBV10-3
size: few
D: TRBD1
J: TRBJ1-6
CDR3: CAISAGTGERSPLHF
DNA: TGTGCCATCAGTGCTGGGACAGGGGAACGTTCACCCCTCCACTTT

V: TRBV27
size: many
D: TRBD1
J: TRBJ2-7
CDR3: CASSLFSGGTYEQYF
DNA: TGTGCCAGCAGTTTATTTTCAGGGGGTACCTACGAGCAGTACTTC

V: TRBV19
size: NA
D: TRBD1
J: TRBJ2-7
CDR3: CASSFSGQGAHEQYF
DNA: TGTGCCAGTAGTTTCTCGGGACAGGGGGCACACGAGCAGTACTTC

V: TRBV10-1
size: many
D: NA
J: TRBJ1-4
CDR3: CASSESNAEKLFF
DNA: TGCGCCAGCAGTGAGTCGAACGCTGAAAAACTGTTTTTT

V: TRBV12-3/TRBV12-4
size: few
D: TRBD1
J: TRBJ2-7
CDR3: CASSQFRGREDEQYF
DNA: TGTGCCAGCAGCCAATTCAGGGGGCGTGAGGACGAGCAGTACTTC

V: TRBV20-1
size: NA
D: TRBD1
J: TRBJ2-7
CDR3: CSAPGGGGQGFEQYF
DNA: TGCAGTGCCCCTGGGGGGGGGGGACAGGGGTTCGAGCAGTACTTC

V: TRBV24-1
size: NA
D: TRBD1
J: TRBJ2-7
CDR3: CATSDRTGGAGEQYF
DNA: TGTGCCACCAGTGATAGGACAGGGGGCGCGGGGGAGCAGTACTTC

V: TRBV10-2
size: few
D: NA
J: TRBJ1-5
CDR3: CASSEGNNQPQHF
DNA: TGCGCCAGCAGTGAGGGGAACAATCAGCCCCAGCATTTT